Listed below are T cell receptor beta chains from one sample, sequenced in a study of T cells in Graves' hyperthyroidism and ophthalmopathy. TCRdb itself ran the multiplex PCR reads through MiXCR, one entry per CDR3 protein. The table lists some 800,000 distinct CDR3 sequences, 35% to 45% of them singletons. Source material: blood. The source of these receptors is a man aged 18 to 35 with Graves' hyperthyroidism. Both conserved end residues are part of each CDR3. Each record gives: V gene, clone size, J gene, D gene, CDR3 protein, CDR3 DNA. D genes are given only for firm matches. Not all rows give a size; the values are once, few, many and, for expanded clones, a class.

V gene: TRBV2
clone size: -
J gene: TRBJ2-2
D gene: -
CDR3 protein: CASSPGLAGGGELFF
CDR3 DNA: TGTGCCAGCAGCCCCGGACTTGCCGGTGGCGGGGAGCTGTTTTTT

V gene: TRBV12-3/TRBV12-4
clone size: few
J gene: TRBJ2-5
D gene: TRBD2
CDR3 protein: CASSAGGSGETQYF
CDR3 DNA: TGTGCCAGCAGCGCCGGGGGGAGTGGAGAGACCCAGTACTTC

V gene: TRBV19
clone size: -
J gene: TRBJ1-1
D gene: -
CDR3 protein: CASEDQEGTEAFF
CDR3 DNA: TGTGCCAGCGAGGACCAGGAGGGCACTGAAGCTTTCTTT

V gene: TRBV7-9
clone size: -
J gene: TRBJ1-1
D gene: -
CDR3 protein: CASSPWGRAMNTEAFF
CDR3 DNA: TGTGCCAGCAGCCCCTGGGGGAGGGCCATGAACACTGAAGCTTTCTTT

V gene: TRBV7-9
clone size: once
J gene: TRBJ1-6
D gene: TRBD1
CDR3 protein: CASSLAFGTGNSPLHF
CDR3 DNA: TGTGCCAGCAGCTTAGCGTTCGGGACAGGGAATTCACCCCTCCACTTT

V gene: TRBV27
clone size: -
J gene: TRBJ1-1
D gene: -
CDR3 protein: CASRERRGEAFF
CDR3 DNA: TGTGCCAGCCGGGAGAGACGGGGAGAAGCTTTCTTT

V gene: TRBV7-2
clone size: -
J gene: TRBJ1-5
D gene: TRBD1
CDR3 protein: CASSPGQALNQPQHF
CDR3 DNA: TGTGCCAGCAGCCCAGGACAGGCTCTTAATCAGCCCCAGCATTTT

V gene: TRBV19
clone size: -
J gene: TRBJ1-1
D gene: -
CDR3 protein: CASNWGADTEVFF
CDR3 DNA: TGTGCCAGTAACTGGGGGGCGGACACTGAAGTTTTCTTT

V gene: TRBV25-1
clone size: many
J gene: TRBJ2-3
D gene: TRBD2
CDR3 protein: CASSTWTRMSPDTQYF
CDR3 DNA: TGTGCCAGCAGTACCTGGACTAGGATGTCTCCAGATACGCAGTATTTT

V gene: TRBV19
clone size: many
J gene: TRBJ1-5
D gene: -
CDR3 protein: CASSIPAVGSNQPQHF
CDR3 DNA: TGTGCCAGTAGTATTCCCGCGGTCGGCAGCAATCAGCCCCAGCATTTT

V gene: TRBV7-2
clone size: -
J gene: TRBJ2-7
D gene: TRBD2
CDR3 protein: CASSFNGGSSYEQYF
CDR3 DNA: TGTGCCAGCAGCTTTAACGGCGGGAGCTCCTACGAGCAGTACTTC

V gene: TRBV6-5
clone size: few
J gene: TRBJ1-2
D gene: TRBD1
CDR3 protein: CASRGGQGPGGYTF
CDR3 DNA: TGTGCCAGCAGGGGGGGACAGGGTCCGGGCGGCTACACCTTC

V gene: TRBV7-3
clone size: many
J gene: TRBJ1-6
D gene: -
CDR3 protein: CASSLSSGQPNSPLHF
CDR3 DNA: TGTGCCAGCAGCTTATCCTCGGGACAACCAAATTCACCCCTCCACTTT

V gene: TRBV7-3
clone size: -
J gene: TRBJ2-2
D gene: -
CDR3 protein: CASVAGGGAGELFF
CDR3 DNA: TGTGCCAGCGTGGCCGGGGGAGGCGCCGGGGAGCTGTTTTTT

V gene: TRBV7-9
clone size: many
J gene: TRBJ1-5
D gene: -
CDR3 protein: CASSPDDQPQHF
CDR3 DNA: TGTGCCAGCAGCCCGGATGATCAGCCCCAGCATTTT

V gene: TRBV20-1
clone size: -
J gene: TRBJ1-4
D gene: -
CDR3 protein: CSARDSQGSGEKLFF
CDR3 DNA: TGCAGTGCTAGAGATTCCCAGGGTTCGGGCGAAAAACTGTTTTTT

V gene: TRBV7-9
clone size: few
J gene: TRBJ2-2
D gene: TRBD1
CDR3 protein: CASMGTDGAGELFF
CDR3 DNA: TGTGCCAGCATGGGGACAGACGGCGCCGGGGAGCTGTTTTTT

V gene: TRBV7-9
clone size: many
J gene: TRBJ1-4
D gene: -
CDR3 protein: CASRSGMTGEKLFF
CDR3 DNA: TGTGCCAGCAGGTCCGGGATGACGGGAGAAAAACTGTTTTTT

V gene: TRBV3-1
clone size: -
J gene: TRBJ1-6
D gene: -
CDR3 protein: CASSQRTASPLHF
CDR3 DNA: TGTGCCAGCAGCCAACGGACAGCTTCACCCCTCCACTTT

V gene: TRBV29-1
clone size: -
J gene: TRBJ2-2
D gene: -
CDR3 protein: CSVNRRNSNTGELFF
CDR3 DNA: TGCAGCGTTAACAGGAGGAATTCGAACACCGGGGAGCTGTTTTTT

V gene: TRBV20-1
clone size: few
J gene: TRBJ2-7
D gene: -
CDR3 protein: CSARDQRAWEQYF
CDR3 DNA: TGCAGTGCTAGAGATCAAAGAGCCTGGGAGCAGTACTTC

V gene: TRBV4-1
clone size: few
J gene: TRBJ2-7
D gene: -
CDR3 protein: CASSQQWEETYEQYF
CDR3 DNA: TGCGCCAGCAGCCAACAATGGGAGGAGACCTACGAGCAGTACTTC

V gene: TRBV20-1
clone size: many
J gene: TRBJ1-1
D gene: TRBD1
CDR3 protein: CSASRGQANTEAFF
CDR3 DNA: TGCAGTGCTAGTCGGGGACAGGCCAACACTGAAGCTTTCTTT

V gene: TRBV7-2
clone size: many
J gene: TRBJ2-5
D gene: -
CDR3 protein: CASSLARLDGQTQYF
CDR3 DNA: TGTGCCAGCAGCTTAGCGAGGCTAGATGGCCAGACCCAGTACTTC

V gene: TRBV6-6
clone size: -
J gene: TRBJ1-3
D gene: -
CDR3 protein: CASSLSSASSGNTIYF
CDR3 DNA: TGTGCCAGCAGTTTATCTTCAGCGAGCTCTGGAAACACCATATATTTT

V gene: TRBV7-9
clone size: many
J gene: TRBJ1-6
D gene: -
CDR3 protein: CASSLARAYSPLHF
CDR3 DNA: TGTGCCAGCAGCTTAGCCCGGGCCTATTCACCCCTCCACTTT

V gene: TRBV7-2
clone size: -
J gene: TRBJ1-3
D gene: -
CDR3 protein: CASSSVRGPSGNTIYF
CDR3 DNA: TGTGCCAGCAGCAGCGTTCGGGGTCCCTCTGGAAACACCATATATTTT

V gene: TRBV10-3
clone size: -
J gene: TRBJ2-7
D gene: -
CDR3 protein: CAISEHRAYEQYF
CDR3 DNA: TGTGCCATCAGTGAGCACAGGGCCTACGAGCAGTACTTC

V gene: TRBV4-1
clone size: -
J gene: TRBJ2-5
D gene: -
CDR3 protein: CASSQVAGGVEPQYF
CDR3 DNA: TGCGCCAGCAGCCAAGTAGCAGGGGGGGTGGAGCCCCAGTACTTC

V gene: TRBV25-1
clone size: -
J gene: TRBJ1-2
D gene: -
CDR3 protein: CASSRPQGKGDYGYTF
CDR3 DNA: TGTGCCAGCAGCCGCCCACAGGGCAAAGGTGACTATGGCTACACCTTC

V gene: TRBV3-1
clone size: -
J gene: TRBJ1-1
D gene: -
CDR3 protein: CASSQGGRVASLF
CDR3 DNA: TGTGCCAGCAGCCAAGGAGGTAGGGTCGCAAGCCTCTTT

V gene: TRBV20-1
clone size: -
J gene: TRBJ2-7
D gene: TRBD1
CDR3 protein: CSASWQGAYEQYF
CDR3 DNA: TGCAGTGCTAGTTGGCAGGGGGCCTACGAGCAGTACTTC

V gene: TRBV7-2
clone size: -
J gene: TRBJ2-5
D gene: TRBD1
CDR3 protein: CASSFTADRGETQYF
CDR3 DNA: TGTGCCAGCAGCTTCACAGCGGACAGGGGTGAGACCCAGTACTTC

V gene: TRBV25-1
clone size: -
J gene: TRBJ1-1
D gene: -
CDR3 protein: CAPANPNTEAFF
CDR3 DNA: TGTGCCCCCGCCAACCCGAACACTGAAGCTTTCTTT

V gene: TRBV15
clone size: few
J gene: TRBJ2-7
D gene: TRBD2
CDR3 protein: CASSVPGTSVYEQYF
CDR3 DNA: TGTGCCAGCAGTGTCCCCGGGACTAGCGTCTACGAGCAGTACTTC

V gene: TRBV9
clone size: many
J gene: TRBJ1-2
D gene: -
CDR3 protein: CASSGRGNYGYTF
CDR3 DNA: TGTGCCAGCAGCGGCCGGGGTAACTATGGCTACACCTTC

V gene: TRBV29-1
clone size: -
J gene: TRBJ1-1
D gene: -
CDR3 protein: CSFLASGGTEAFF
CDR3 DNA: TGCAGCTTCCTGGCCTCGGGGGGGACTGAAGCTTTCTTT

V gene: TRBV24-1
clone size: -
J gene: TRBJ1-2
D gene: TRBD1
CDR3 protein: CATSDPSSGQGTYGYTF
CDR3 DNA: TGTGCCACCAGTGATCCTAGTAGTGGACAGGGGACCTATGGCTACACCTTC

V gene: TRBV4-1
clone size: -
J gene: TRBJ1-2
D gene: TRBD1
CDR3 protein: CASQGGGYGYTF
CDR3 DNA: TGCGCCAGCCAGGGGGGAGGATATGGCTACACCTTC

V gene: TRBV5-6
clone size: -
J gene: TRBJ1-3
D gene: -
CDR3 protein: CASSLAPGGGNTIYF
CDR3 DNA: TGTGCCAGCAGCTTGGCCCCAGGAGGTGGAAACACCATATATTTT